This TCR beta chain emerged from a study of OX40 agonist ivuxolimab in advanced cancers. For the wider study: Ivuxolimab was an agonistic, fully human IgG2 monoclonal antibody directed against OX40 (CD134), a costimulatory receptor. Intravenous ivuxolimab was administered to patients every 2 weeks at six dose levels: 0.01, 0.1, 0.3, 1.5, 3 and 10 mg/kg. Of the 50 to 55 patients in dose escalation, 19 had hepatocellular carcinoma, about 15 had melanoma, 9 had renal cell carcinoma and 9 had head and neck cancer. A male proportion of around 81% and a mean age of 60 years, ranging from about 20 to 85, were recorded for the dose-escalation cohort. Prior anti-PD-1, anti-PD-L1 or anti-CTLA-4 therapy was permitted, and checkpoint inhibitors had been received by less than 45% of dose-escalation patients. Three dose-escalation patients achieved partial responses, one with hepatocellular carcinoma and two with cutaneous melanoma. The purpose of peripheral TCRbeta sequencing was to test whether ivuxolimab changed TCR sequence diversity and led to clonal T-cell expansion. The monotherapy dose-escalation portion (N of about 50 patients) of the phase I ivuxolimab trial is reported in the paper. Study-wide conclusions, independent of this receptor: The antigen specificity of the peripheral T cells that underwent clonal expansion was not determined. Low levels of normalized T-cell clonal expansion were also seen in some patients who did not respond. At doses of 0.1 to 3.0 mg/kg, clonal expansion of both CD4+ and CD8+ blood T cells was observed from baseline to week 6. On average, CD8+ T cells showed more expanded clones than CD4+ T cells after ivuxolimab. In partial responders in the 0.1-3.0 mg/kg groups, normalized peripheral clonal expansion was found to be among the lowest, especially among CD8+ T cells.

For sequencing of the TCRbeta CDR3 region, genomic DNA was extracted from the sorted cells. The immunoSEQ Assay was used for sequencing of TCRbeta CDR3 regions. This is the immuneACCESS table as TCRdb keeps it, with only in-frame sequences that have V and J called. A part of the clones is gone; compared with another copy, unresolved V genes explain less than half, and the rest is unexplained. Present in this sample are around 90,000 clones, over 80% of which were seen just once. The ten largest account for nearly 7.5% of the sample. In regard to this clone: Its target antigen remains unknown. No base quality information exists; no much larger clone differs at one position.

CDR3 length: 16 amino acids, cysteine to phenylalanine. Here the CDR3 DNA is all that survives: 48 bases in frame from base 1. CDR1 and CDR2 were assigned from the germline V gene (reference sequence) as MNHEY and SMNVEV. V and J lose 2 bases and 5 bases, and a span of 19 bases separates them. The trial excluded patients who had a history of autoimmune disease or were on systemic immunosuppression. Peripheral blood for TCR sequencing was drawn from every dose cohort at baseline, at cycle 4 day 1 and at cycle 7 day 1. Samples were obtained from an open-label, multicenter, first-in-human phase I dose-escalation trial of ivuxolimab. Adults with locally advanced or metastatic melanoma, renal cell carcinoma, hepatocellular carcinoma or head and neck squamous cell carcinoma were enrolled in the trial. Before TCR sequencing, CD4+ T cells and CD8+ T cells from peripheral blood were sorted into separate populations.

The sequence was obtained from an adult with an advanced solid tumor such as melanoma, head and neck, liver or kidney cancer. The sample here was CD4+ or CD8+ T cells sorted from blood, taken in a trial of the OX40 agonist ivuxolimab. Recombination linked TRBV27 to TRBJ2-7; TRBD2 is possibly the D segment (5 matching bases). Here is the DNA: TGTGCCAGCAGTTTAGGACTCAACTCCCTGGTAGACGAGCAGTACTTC. It codes for CASSLGLNSLVDEQYF.